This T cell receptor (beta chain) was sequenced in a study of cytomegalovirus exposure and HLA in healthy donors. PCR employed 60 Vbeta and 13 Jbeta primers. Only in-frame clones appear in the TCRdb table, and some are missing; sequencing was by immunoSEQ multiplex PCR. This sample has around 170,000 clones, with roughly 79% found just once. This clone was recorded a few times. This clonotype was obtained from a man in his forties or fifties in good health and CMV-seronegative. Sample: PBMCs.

CDR3 in amino acids: CASSQNRGDGYTF. CDR3 in DNA: TGCGCCAGCAGCCAAAACAGGGGAGATGGCTACACCTTC. The rearrangement links TRBV5-1 to TRBJ1-2, with 7 bases matching TRBD1. There are 13 residues in the CDR3. From germline, CDR1 is SGHRS and CDR2 YFSETQ. Trimming took 4 bases from V and 6 from J; bases not matched to a gene: 6.